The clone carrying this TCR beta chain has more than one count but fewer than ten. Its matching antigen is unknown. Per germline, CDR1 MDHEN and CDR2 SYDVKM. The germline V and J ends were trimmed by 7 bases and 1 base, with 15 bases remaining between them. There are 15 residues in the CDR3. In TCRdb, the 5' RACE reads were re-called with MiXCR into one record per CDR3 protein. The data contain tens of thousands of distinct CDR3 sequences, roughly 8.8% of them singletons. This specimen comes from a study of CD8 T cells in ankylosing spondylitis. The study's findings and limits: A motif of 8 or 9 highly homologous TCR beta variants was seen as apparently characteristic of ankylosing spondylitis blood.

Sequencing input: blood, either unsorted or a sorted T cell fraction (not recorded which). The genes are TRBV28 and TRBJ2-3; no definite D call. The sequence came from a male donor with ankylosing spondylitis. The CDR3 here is CASTLRGWGTDTQYF. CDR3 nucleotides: TGTGCCAGCACCCTAAGAGGCTGGGGCACAGATACGCAGTATTTT.